Following are 31 T cell receptor beta chains from one sample sequenced in a study of control samples from healthy donors and cancer patients. Repertoires were generated with immunoSEQ multiplex PCR, while TCRdb's copy carries only in-frame clones and drops some. The sample contains 95,000 to 150,000 clones, approximately 90% of which appear only once. Sequencing used blood. The receptors were sampled from a woman between 18 and 29 years old in good health.

The chain is built from TRBV11-2 and TRBJ2-5; D not certain. V was clipped by 3 bases and J by 6 bases, with 8 bases between them. The V gene's germline CDR1 is SGHAT and CDR2 FQNNGV. The CDR3 covers 12 residues. For the CDR3, the DNA is TGTGCCAGCAGCTTCGGTAGCCAGACCCAGTACTTC. It encodes CASSFGSQTQYF.

The gene calls are TRBV30 and TRBJ1-1; D perhaps matches TRBD1 (5 bases). Germline loops: CDR1 GTSNPN, CDR2 SVGIG (reference sequence). Trimming pared 1 base from V and 8 bases from J, leaving 8 bases between. The CDR3 contains 11 residues. The CDR3 nucleotides read TGTGCCTGGAGTGGTCAGGGCGAAGCTTTCTTT. It yields the protein CAWSGQGEAFF. Full variable domain (outside the CDR3, taken from reference TRBV30 and TRBJ1-1): SQTIHQWPATLVQPVGSPLSLECTVEGTSNPNLYWYRQAAGRGLQLLFYSVGIGQISSEVPQNLSASRPQDRQFILSSKKLLLSDSGFYLCAWSGQGEAFFGQGTRLTVV.

The CDR3 spells CASRYSPNQPQHF. CDR3 nucleotides: TGTGCCAGCAGGTACTCCCCCAATCAGCCCCAGCATTTT. The chain uses TRBV2 and TRBJ1-5, with D hard to call. The germline V gene has CDR1 SNHLY and CDR2 FYNNEI. The CDR3 contains 13 residues. Trimming removed 6 bases at V and 3 bases at J, with 9 bases between.

The rearrangement links TRBV28 to TRBJ1-5; no definite D call. This CDR3 comprises 12 residues. Germline-derived CDR1 and CDR2 are MDHEN and SYDVKM. Trimming removed 2 bases at V and 7 bases at J, with 6 bases between. In DNA form, the CDR3 reads TGTGCCAGCAGTTTAGGGAAACAGCCCCAGCATTTT. Translated, it gives CASSLGKQPQHF.

The chain combines TRBV18 with TRBJ2-5; 8 positions agree with TRBD1. With V trimmed by 3 bases and J by 7 bases, 7 bases remained unmatched. The CDR3 spans 14 residues. CDR1 and CDR2 from the germline V gene are KGHSH and LQKENI. In nucleotides, the CDR3 is TGTGCCAGCTCACCTTCAGGACAGGGCCGGACCCAGTACTTC. It yields the protein CASSPSGQGRTQYF.

V usage is TRBV24-1 and J usage is TRBJ2-5, with D perhaps matching TRBD2 (6 bases). This CDR3 has 15 residues. Trimming took off 6 bases at V and 1 base at J, with 14 bases between the two ends. Germline V gene data show CDR1 as KGHDR and CDR2 as SFDVKD. For the CDR3, the DNA is TGTGCCACCAGTCACCCGGCGGGGTTCCAAGAGACCCAGTACTTC. Protein sequence: CATSHPAGFQETQYF.

Only a few counts were recorded for this clone. This chain joins TRBV28 and TRBJ2-5; D unresolved. Trimming shortened V by 6 bases and J by 0 bases, and 8 bases separated the two germline ends. Germline CDR1 MDHEN, CDR2 SYDVKM. CDR3 size: 13 residues. The CDR3 region is CASSLTDQETQYF. The DNA of the CDR3 is TGTGCCAGCAGCCTGACGGACCAAGAGACCCAGTACTTC.

This rearrangement joins TRBV5-1 to TRBJ2-3; 13 nucleotides agree with TRBD2. Trimming removed 3 bases from V and 8 bases from J; junction bases left unmatched: 12. CDR3 length equals 17 residues. Looked up from germline, CDR1 is SGHRS and CDR2 is YFSETQ. The CDR3 nucleotides read TGCGCCAGCAGCTCCGTCAGACTAGCGGGGGGTATAGGTACGCAGTATTTT. Translated, it gives CASSSVRLAGGIGTQYF.

V and J are TRBV28 and TRBJ1-1, with D perhaps matching TRBD1 (5 bases). Trimming removed 5 bases from V and 4 bases from J, with 20 bases in between. Germline lookup yields CDR1 MDHEN and CDR2 SYDVKM. The CDR3 consists of 16 residues. The CDR3 DNA sequence: TGTGCCAGCAGTAGCTCCACCGGGGCTTGGGGCACTGAAGCTTTCTTT. Translated, it gives CASSSSTGAWGTEAFF.

The chain is built from TRBV7-2 and TRBJ1-3, with D uncertain. V lost 1 base to trimming and J lost 6 bases, with 13 bases between them. Per germline, CDR1 SGHTA and CDR2 FQGNSA. This CDR3 is built from 15 residues. The CDR3 sequence: CASSLVLSRVNTIYF. DNA for the CDR3: TGTGCCAGCAGCTTAGTTTTATCGAGGGTAAACACCATATATTTT. Full variable domain (outside the CDR3, taken from reference TRBV7-2 and TRBJ1-3): GAGVSQSPSNKVTEKGKDVELRCDPISGHTALYWYRQSLGQGLEFLIYFQGNSAPDKSGLPSDRFSAERTGGSVSTLTIQRTQQEDSAVYLCASSLVLSRVNTIYFGEGSWLTVV.

J is TRBJ1-1 and V is TRBV3-1 (or the pseudogene TRBV3-2); D is unclear. Germline V gives CDR1 LGHDT, CDR2 YNNKEL (reference sequence). Trimming cost V 5 bases and J 0 bases, with 10 bases left between them. The CDR3 is made up of 14 amino acids. The CDR3 nucleotides read TGTGCCAGCAGCAAGACACAACTGAACACTGAAGCTTTCTTT. Residues: CASSKTQLNTEAFF.

V is TRBV5-1 and J is TRBJ1-3; D call uncertain. Germline CDR1 SGHRS, CDR2 YFSETQ. Trimming pared 0 bases from V and 4 bases from J, leaving 11 bases between. The CDR3 is made up of 15 amino acids. CDR3 loop: CASSLAFRTGNTIYF. The CDR3 DNA sequence: TGCGCCAGCAGCTTGGCGTTCAGGACCGGAAACACCATATATTTT.

The rearrangement joins TRBV2 to TRBJ2-7; no reliable D call. V was shortened by 4 bases and J by 1 base, with 14 bases between the two germline ends. The CDR3 is 15 residues long. Germline CDR1 SNHLY, CDR2 FYNNEI. This chain's CDR3 is CASSAAGMGSYEQYF. The CDR3 DNA reads as TGTGCCAGCAGTGCCGCAGGCATGGGGTCCTACGAGCAGTACTTC.

The chain carries TRBV4-1 and TRBJ2-7; D is possibly TRBD1 (6 bases). Germline CDR1 reads MGHRA; CDR2 reads YSYEKL. This CDR3 spans 15 amino acids. V lost 4 bases and J lost 2, with 15 bases in between. The CDR3: CASSPQQGRTYEQYF. The CDR3 DNA is TGCGCCAGCAGCCCCCAACAGGGTAGAACCTACGAGCAGTACTTC.

V is TRBV27 and J is TRBJ2-1; D unclear. V was shortened by 4 bases and J by 2 bases, with 9 bases between the two germline ends. This CDR3 contains 14 residues. Germline V gene data show CDR1 as MNHEY and CDR2 as SMNVEV (reference sequence). The CDR3 region has the DNA TGTGCCAGCAGTTCCGGCGGAACCTACAATGAGCAGTTCTTC. Translation gives CASSSGGTYNEQFF.

This clone is a singleton in its sample. The rearrangement uses TRBV12-5 and TRBJ1-1, with TRBD1 identical over 10 bases. In germline, CDR1 is LGHNT, CDR2 FRNRAP. The CDR3 has 13 amino acids. Losses at the gene ends were 5 bases for V and 6 bases for J; bases not matched to a gene: 3. The CDR3 region is CASGRGQGAEAFF. As DNA, the CDR3 is TGTGCTAGTGGTCGAGGACAGGGGGCTGAAGCTTTCTTT.

This clone has only one observation. This chain links TRBV28 with TRBJ2-4; the D gene is possibly TRBD2 (6 bases). The CDR3 has 16 residues. The V gene lost 1 base and the J gene lost 8 bases, with 18 bases spanning the gap. The germline V gene has CDR1 MDHEN and CDR2 SYDVKM. This CDR3 is CASSLSAQARGYIQYF. The CDR3 DNA sequence: TGTGCCAGCAGTTTATCGGCCCAGGCCCGGGGGTACATTCAGTACTTC.

The chain joins TRBV19 to TRBJ1-5, with 10 bases lining up with TRBD1. CDR3 length equals 19 residues. Germline V gene data show CDR1 as LNHDA and CDR2 as SQIVND (reference sequence). With V trimmed by 4 bases and J by 3 bases, 15 bases remained unmatched. CDR3 sequence (DNA): TGTGCCAGTAGTACCTCCGGGACAGGGGCCACTGGGATCAATCAGCCCCAGCATTTT. Its translation: CASSTSGTGATGINQPQHF. Full variable domain (outside the CDR3, taken from reference TRBV19 and TRBJ1-5): DGGITQSPKYLFRKEGQNVTLSCEQNLNHDAMYWYRQDPGQGLRLIYYSQIVNDFQKGDIAEGYSVSREKKESFPLTVTSAQKNPTAFYLCASSTSGTGATGINQPQHFGDGTRLSIL.

This rearrangement joins TRBV27 to TRBJ1-1; perhaps TRBD1 as D (6 bases). V dropped 4 bases and J dropped 1 base, with 10 bases sitting between them. Germline V gives CDR1 MNHEY, CDR2 SMNVEV (reference sequence). CDR3 size: 14 residues. The CDR3 sequence: CASSWGATNTEAFF. CDR3 DNA sequence: TGTGCCAGCAGTTGGGGGGCCACGAACACTGAAGCTTTCTTT.

This sequence joins TRBV7-8 and TRBJ1-3; D ambiguous. From germline, CDR1 is SGHVS and CDR2 FQNEAQ. Trimming cost V 5 bases and J 0 bases, with 11 bases left between them. This CDR3 comprises 15 residues. CDR3 DNA sequence: TGTGCCAGCAGCCCGGGCCCTAGCTCTGGAAACACCATATATTTT. It yields the protein CASSPGPSSGNTIYF.

The chain combines TRBV5-1 with TRBJ2-7, with 7 bases lining up with TRBD1. The germline gives CDR1 SGHRS, CDR2 YFSETQ. This CDR3 spans 16 amino acids. V lost 0 bases to trimming and J lost 7 bases; unmatched junction nucleotides: 13. CDR3 DNA: TGCGCCAGCAGCTTGGGGGACAGACCCCCGAGTAGGGAGCAGTACTTC. It is translated as CASSLGDRPPSREQYF.

V usage is TRBV2 and J usage is TRBJ1-2, with D maybe TRBD1 (6 bases). The V end lost 0 bases, the J end lost 5 bases, and 10 bases lay between the germline ends. The CDR3 has 14 residues. From germline, CDR1 is SNHLY and CDR2 FYNNEI. CDR3 in amino acids: CASSEAGQGYGYTF. In nucleotides, the CDR3 is TGTGCCAGCAGTGAAGCAGGGCAGGGGTATGGCTACACCTTC.

The chain recombines TRBV6-2 or TRBV6-3 with TRBJ1-2; the match to TRBD1 covers 7 bases. With V trimmed by 2 bases and J by 4 bases, 4 bases remained unmatched. The CDR3 extends over 14 amino acids. CDR1 is MNHEY and CDR2 is SVGEGT in the germline V gene. CDR3 bases: TGTGCCAGCAGTTACGACAGGGCGAGCTATGGCTACACCTTC. Its translation is CASSYDRASYGYTF.

The chain employs TRBV9 and TRBJ2-1; TRBD2 matches at 9 bases. Germline V gene data show CDR1 as SGDLS and CDR2 as YYNGEE. J lost 2 bases, V lost 0 bases, and 6 bases had no gene match. The CDR3 loop spans 17 amino acids. The CDR3 region has the DNA TGTGCCAGCAGCGTAGGGTTTAGCGGGGGTACCTACAATGAGCAGTTCTTC. It specifies CASSVGFSGGTYNEQFF. The entire variable domain, with the rest obtained from reference TRBV9 and TRBJ2-1, is as follows: DSGVTQTPKHLITATGQRVTLRCSPRSGDLSVYWYQQSLDQGLQFLIQYYNGEERAKGNILERFSAQQFPDLHSELNLSSLELGDSALYFCASSVGFSGGTYNEQFFGPGTRLTVL.

V is TRBV3-1 (or the pseudogene TRBV3-2) and J is TRBJ1-1, with unresolved D. V gave up 2 bases and J gave up 1 base, with 2 bases separating them. The CDR3 has 12 residues. Per the germline V gene, CDR1 is LGHDT and CDR2 is YNNKEL (reference sequence). CDR3 sequence reads: CASSQSNTEAFF. Written as DNA, the CDR3 is TGTGCCAGCAGCCAATCGAACACTGAAGCTTTCTTT.

This rearrangement joins TRBV9 to TRBJ2-7, with 13 positions matching TRBD2. The V and J ends lost 4 bases and 0 bases, in that order; junction bases with no gene match: 4. Per germline, CDR1 SGDLS and CDR2 YYNGEE. The CDR3 contains 16 residues. DNA for the CDR3: TGTGCCAGCAGCTCAGGGACTAGCGGGACCTCCTACGAGCAGTACTTC. Amino acids: CASSSGTSGTSYEQYF. The full variable domain, its missing parts supplied by reference TRBV9 and TRBJ2-7, is DSGVTQTPKHLITATGQRVTLRCSPRSGDLSVYWYQQSLDQGLQFLIQYYNGEERAKGNILERFSAQQFPDLHSELNLSSLELGDSALYFCASSSGTSGTSYEQYFGPGTRLTVT.

V usage is TRBV4-1 and J usage is TRBJ2-7; the D gene is possibly TRBD1 (5 bases). The CDR3 runs to 16 residues. The germline gives CDR1 MGHRA, CDR2 YSYEKL. V lost 1 base and J lost 0, with 13 bases in between. For the CDR3, the DNA is TGCGCCAGCAGCCAAGCAGGGCAGGAGATCTCCTACGAGCAGTACTTC. Translating it yields CASSQAGQEISYEQYF.

The V and J genes are TRBV5-4 and TRBJ2-7, with D perhaps matching TRBD1 (6 bases). The germline CDR1 and CDR2 sequences are SGHNT and YYREEE (reference sequence). The ends were cut back, 1 base at V and 2 bases at J, with 13 bases in the middle. The CDR3 sequence is 15 residues long. The CDR3 loop reads CASSLYREETYEQYF. Written as DNA, the CDR3 is TGTGCCAGCAGCTTGTACAGGGAAGAGACCTACGAGCAGTACTTC.

The chain carries TRBV4-3 and TRBJ2-3, with a possible D match to TRBD2 (6 bases). The CDR3 runs to 17 residues. Trimming took 1 base from V and 0 from J, leaving 14 bases between them. Germline-derived CDR1 and CDR2 are LGHNA and YSLEER. This chain's CDR3 is CASSQGRAGPSTDTQYF. The DNA for the CDR3 is TGCGCCAGCAGCCAAGGGCGGGCGGGACCTAGCACAGATACGCAGTATTTT.

This chain links TRBV7-8 with TRBJ2-2; 11 bases are shared with TRBD2. V was pared by 5 bases and J by 7 bases, with 9 bases of the junction left unmatched. The CDR3 spans 16 residues. Per the germline V gene, CDR1 is SGHVS and CDR2 is FQNEAQ. CDR3 sequence reads: CASSRWTSGWIGELFF. CDR3 nucleotides: TGTGCCAGCAGCCGATGGACTAGCGGGTGGATCGGGGAGCTGTTTTTT.

The chain couples TRBV18 to TRBJ1-5, with D possibly being TRBD1 (5 bases). Germline values: CDR1 KGHSH, CDR2 LQKENI. Trimming cost V 2 bases and J 8 bases, with 16 bases left between them. This CDR3 spans 15 amino acids. The DNA for the CDR3 is TGTGCCAGCTCACCATCGTCAGGGCTGGGGGAGCCCCAGCATTTT. It specifies CASSPSSGLGEPQHF.